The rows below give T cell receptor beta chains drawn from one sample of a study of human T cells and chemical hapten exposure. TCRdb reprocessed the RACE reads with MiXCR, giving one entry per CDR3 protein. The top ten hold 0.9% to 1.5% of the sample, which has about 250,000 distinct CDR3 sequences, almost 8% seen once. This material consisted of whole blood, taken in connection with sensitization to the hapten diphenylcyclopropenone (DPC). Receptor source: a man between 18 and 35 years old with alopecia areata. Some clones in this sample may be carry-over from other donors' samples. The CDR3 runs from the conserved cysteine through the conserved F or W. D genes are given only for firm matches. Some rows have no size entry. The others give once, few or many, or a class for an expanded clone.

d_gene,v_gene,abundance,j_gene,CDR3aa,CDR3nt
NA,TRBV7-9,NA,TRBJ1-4,CASSLGQPLFF,TGTGCCAGCAGCCTTGGACAGCCACTGTTTTTT
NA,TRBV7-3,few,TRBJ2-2,CASSLTGHTGELFF,TGTGCCAGCAGCTTAACAGGGCACACCGGGGAGCTGTTTTTT
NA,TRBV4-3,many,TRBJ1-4,CASSPNRNSNEKLFF,TGCGCCAGCAGCCCTAACAGGAATTCTAATGAAAAACTGTTTTTT
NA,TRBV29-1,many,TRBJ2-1,CSAGDAGYDEQFF,TGCAGCGCAGGAGACGCAGGGTACGATGAGCAGTTCTTC
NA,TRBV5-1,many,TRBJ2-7,CASSLRREANEQYF,TGCGCCAGCAGCTTGAGGCGGGAAGCGAATGAGCAGTACTTC
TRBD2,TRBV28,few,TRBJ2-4,CASSLDLAGAKNIQYF,TGTGCCAGCAGTTTGGATCTAGCGGGTGCCAAAAACATTCAGTACTTC
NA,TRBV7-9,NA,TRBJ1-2,CATTTGDYGYTF,TGTGCCACTACCACGGGAGACTATGGCTACACCTTC
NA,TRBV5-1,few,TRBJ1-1,CASSTVSYGANTEAFF,TGCGCCAGCAGCACAGTTAGCTATGGTGCTAACACTGAAGCTTTCTTT
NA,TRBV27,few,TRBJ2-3,CASSLRVLLRDTDTQYF,TGTGCCAGCAGTTTAAGGGTTTTGTTGAGGGACACAGATACGCAGTATTTT
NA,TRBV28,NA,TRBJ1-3,CASSPRGSPIGNTIYF,TGTGCCAGCAGTCCTAGGGGATCCCCCATAGGAAACACCATATATTTT
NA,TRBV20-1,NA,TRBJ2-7,CSAIPVVIEQYF,TGCAGTGCTATCCCGGTGGTGATCGAGCAGTACTTC
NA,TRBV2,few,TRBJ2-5,CASSVPGAGRETQYF,TGTGCCAGCAGTGTCCCCGGGGCTGGGAGGGAGACCCAGTACTTC
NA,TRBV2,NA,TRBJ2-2,CASSELSRRISKSGELFF,TGTGCCAGCAGTGAATTATCCAGACGCATCTCAAAATCCGGGGAGCTGTTTTTT
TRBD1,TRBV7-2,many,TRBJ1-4,CASSLGQGGEKLFF,TGTGCCAGCAGCCTTGGACAGGGGGGTGAAAAACTGTTTTTT
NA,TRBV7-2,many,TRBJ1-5,CASNEQNSNQPQHF,TGTGCCAGCAACGAACAGAATAGCAATCAGCCCCAGCATTTT
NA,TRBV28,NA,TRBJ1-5,CASSFRGFGQPQHF,TGTGCCAGCAGTTTTCGGGGTTTTGGTCAGCCCCAGCATTTT
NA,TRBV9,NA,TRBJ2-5,CASSGGGGQETQYF,TGTGCCAGCAGCGGAGGAGGGGGGCAGGAGACCCAGTACTTC
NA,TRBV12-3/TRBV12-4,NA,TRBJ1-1,CASSLGAFGDTEAFF,TGTGCCAGCAGTTTAGGGGCCTTCGGGGACACTGAAGCTTTCTTT
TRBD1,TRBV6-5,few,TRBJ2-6,CASSYLGQGRSGANVLTF,TGTGCCAGCAGTTATCTGGGACAGGGTAGGTCTGGGGCCAACGTCCTGACTTTC
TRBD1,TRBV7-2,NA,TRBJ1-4,CASTKDRGTNEKLFF,TGTGCCAGCACCAAGGACAGGGGAACTAATGAAAAACTGTTTTTT
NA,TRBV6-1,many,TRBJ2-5,CASSERTETQYF,TGTGCCAGCAGTGAAAGGACCGAGACCCAGTACTTC
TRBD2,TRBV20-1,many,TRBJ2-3,CSARTPLAGGADTQYF,TGCAGTGCTAGGACCCCTCTAGCGGGGGGGGCAGATACGCAGTATTTT
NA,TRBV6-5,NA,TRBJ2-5,CASSYSYRETQYF,TGTGCCAGCAGTTACAGTTACCGAGAGACCCAGTACTTC
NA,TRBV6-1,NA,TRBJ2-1,CASSRRSGPSSYNEQFF,TGTGCCAGCAGTCGAAGGTCGGGGCCGAGCTCCTACAATGAGCAGTTCTTC
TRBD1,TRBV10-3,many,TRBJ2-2,CAISLRDRGTGELFF,TGTGCCATCAGCCTCCGGGACAGGGGAACCGGGGAGCTGTTTTTT
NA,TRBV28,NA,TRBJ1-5,CASQQGAGFRLQHF,TGTGCCAGTCAACAGGGAGCGGGCTTCAGGCTCCAGCATTTT
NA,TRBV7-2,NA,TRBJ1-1,CASSLWSTNTEAFF,TGTGCCAGCAGCTTGTGGAGCACGAACACTGAAGCTTTCTTT
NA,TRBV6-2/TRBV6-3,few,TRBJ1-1,CASVSSPGTEAFF,TGTGCCAGCGTCTCCTCCCCGGGGACTGAAGCTTTCTTT